This entry lists 28 T cell receptor beta chains sequenced from one sample in a study of tumor-infiltrating lymphocytes in primary liver carcinoma. Germline DNA was extracted alongside blood RNA, which was obtained from unsorted whole blood. TCR beta cDNA was made from approximately 540 ng total RNA with a constant-region primer. TCR beta libraries came from three nested multiplex PCR rounds using slightly modified ARM-PCR. A C-beta reverse primer and TRBV1-TRBV30 forward primers served in each of the first two PCR rounds, at ten to eleven cycles apiece. From the multiplex PCR reads, TCRdb called clonotypes with MiXCR, one entry per CDR3 protein. This table holds about 330,000 distinct CDR3 sequences, approximately 65% found once. The sample comprised peripheral blood. The receptors were sampled from a man aged 40-55 years with primary liver carcinoma and hepatitis B virus infection.

Points on this clonotype: Since a much larger clone is just one base distant, this may be a read error. The chain recombines TRBV4-1 with TRBJ1-5; possible D gene TRBD1, 6 bases. The CDR3 runs to 16 residues. Germline V lookup: CDR1 MGHRA, CDR2 YSYEKL. The V gene lost 5 bases and the J gene lost 0 bases, with 14 bases spanning the gap. Written as DNA, the CDR3 is TGCGCCAGCAGCTGTCCGGGGGCAGATAGCAATCAGCCCCAGCATTTT. As protein: CASSCPGADSNQPQHF.

In this sample, this clonotype turned up once. One junction end disagrees with the germline gene, perhaps due to a read error. V and J are TRBV11-2 and TRBJ2-2; TRBD1 matches at 9 bases. The CDR3 runs to 17 residues. Germline-derived CDR1 and CDR2 are SGHAT and FQNNGV. DNA for the CDR3: TGTGCCAGAAGCTTTGATCGGGACAGGGTCGGCACCGGGGAGCTGTTTTTT. This gives the protein CARSFDRDRVGTGELFF.

As to this clonotype: A much larger clonotype is one base distant, so this may be a read error. V gene TRBV4-1 combines with J gene TRBJ2-1; 15 bases agree with TRBD2. The V gene's germline CDR1 is MGHRA and CDR2 YSYEKL. The CDR3 runs 18 residues. In DNA, the CDR3 is TGCACCAGCAGCCACGGACTAGCGGGAGGGCAGGGGAGGAATGAGCAGTTCTTC. Protein sequence: CTSSHGLAGGQGRNEQFF.

The rearrangement links TRBV28 to TRBJ2-7, with D tentatively TRBD1 or TRBD2 (5 bases each). The CDR3 is 13 amino acids. V was pared by 11 bases and J by 5 bases, with 19 bases between. Germline values: CDR1 MDHEN, CDR2 SYDVKM. The CDR3 sequence is CAGQERGIHEQYF. The CDR3 DNA follows: TGTGCCGGCCAGGAGAGGGGCATCCACGAGCAGTACTTC.

To note about this clonotype: At one boundary the junction diverges from the germline segment, which might be a read error. This chain connects TRBV11-3 to TRBJ1-1, with TRBD1 identical over 9 bases. Germline V gene sequence: CDR1 SGHNT, CDR2 YENEEA. This CDR3 is built from 14 residues. This chain's CDR3 is CASSSGQGYSEAFF. CDR3 coding DNA: TGCGCCAGCAGCTCGGGACAGGGTTACAGTGAAGCTTTCTTT.

The DNA for the CDR3 is TGTGCCAGTTCCCCTCGTCGGGACAGGGAGCGCGAGCAGTACTTC. Translated: CASSPRRDREREQYF. The V and J genes are TRBV18 and TRBJ2-7, with 9 positions matching TRBD1. There are 15 residues in the CDR3. The trim removed 9 bases at V and 6 bases at J, leaving 15 bases unmatched. Germline CDR1 is KGHSH and CDR2 is LQKENI. Looking up the rest from reference TRBV18 and TRBJ2-7 gives the full variable domain: NAGVMQNPRHLVRRRGQEARLRCSPMKGHSHVYWYRQLPEEGLKFMVYLQKENIIDESGMPKERFSAEFPKEGPSILRIQQVVRGDSAAYFCASSPRRDREREQYFGPGTRLTVT.

The chain joins TRBV6-6 to TRBJ1-2; D perhaps matches TRBD1 (5 bases). The CDR3 loop spans 15 amino acids. V gave up 5 bases and J gave up 2 bases, with 15 bases separating them. Germline values: CDR1 MNHNY, CDR2 SVGAGI (reference sequence). The CDR3 is CASSGTSRGNYGYTF. The CDR3 nucleotides are TGTGCCAGCAGTGGGACTTCACGGGGGAACTATGGCTACACCTTC.

Note on this clonotype: A much bigger clone sits one base away, suggesting this may be a read error. The chain uses TRBV12-3 or TRBV12-4 and TRBJ1-4; D gene unclear. V lost 3 bases to trimming and J lost 12 bases, with 8 bases between them. This CDR3 is 11 amino acids long. The CDR3 sequence: CASSLYDELFF. In nucleotides, the CDR3 is TGTGCCAGCAGTTTGTATGACGAACTGTTTTTT.

The chain joins TRBV13 to TRBJ1-1, with TRBD1 matching over 11 bases. The CDR3 extends over 14 amino acids. The germline gives CDR1 PRHDT, CDR2 FYEKMQ (reference sequence). The J segment lost 5 bases and the V segment lost 6 bases, leaving 5 bases of the junction unmatched. The CDR3 sequence is CASSRDRGKTEAFF. Here the CDR3 DNA reads TGTGCCAGCAGTCGGGACAGGGGGAAAACTGAAGCTTTCTTT.

This clonotype was seen only a few times. This chain connects TRBV6-1 to TRBJ1-1; TRBD1 matches at 9 bases. The germline V gene encodes CDR1 MNHNS and CDR2 SASEGT. J lost 5 bases, V lost 2 bases, and 3 bases had no gene match. The CDR3 extends over 14 amino acids. The CDR3 DNA reads TGTGCCAGCAGTGAATACAGGGGGCGAACTGAAGCTTTCTTT. Translating it yields CASSEYRGRTEAFF.

A few counts support this clonotype. The chain has TRBV20-1 and TRBJ2-3; 7 bases line up with TRBD2. The CDR3 covers 12 residues. The trim removed 6 bases at V and 6 bases at J, leaving 6 bases unmatched. Germline V gene sequence: CDR1 DFQATT, CDR2 SNEGSKA (reference sequence). CDR3 nucleotide sequence: TGCAGTGCCTGGGGGGGAGCGGATACGCAGTATTTT. The encoded protein is CSAWGGADTQYF.

To note about this clonotype: Because it lacks the conserved phenylalanine or tryptophan at the end, this CDR3 is likely a read error. V and J are TRBV11-2 and TRBJ2-1; D is ambiguous. CDR1 is SGHAT and CDR2 is FQNNGV in the germline V gene. V lost 0 bases and J lost 13, with 13 bases in between. The CDR3 sequence is 13 residues long. The DNA for the CDR3 is TGTGCCAGCAGCTTAGATCGAGGAAGGGAACAGTTCTTG. Translation gives CASSLDRGREQFL.

This clonotype was counted between two and nine times. This rearrangement joins TRBV11-1 to TRBJ2-7; D gene uncertain. Germline loops: CDR1 SGHAT, CDR2 FQDESV (reference sequence). Between the trimmed V and J ends, which lost 4 bases and 0 bases, there was a span of 4 bases. The length of the CDR3 is 12 residues. CDR3 DNA: TGTGCCAGCAGCTGGAACTCCTACGAGCAGTACTTC. Amino acid sequence: CASSWNSYEQYF.

This chain connects TRBV28 to TRBJ1-5; 8 positions agree with TRBD1. J was trimmed by 6 bases and V by 4 bases; bases with no gene match: 11. This CDR3 region has 16 residues. CDR1 and CDR2 (germline): MDHEN, SYDVKM. The CDR3: CASSSPTGAGVQPQHF. Written as DNA, the CDR3 is TGTGCCAGCAGTTCCCCGACAGGGGCCGGGGTTCAGCCCCAGCATTTT.

This chain connects TRBV10-3 to TRBJ1-6; possibly TRBD1 for D (5 bases). The CDR3 extends over 14 amino acids. V was pared by 5 bases and J by 8 bases, with 13 bases between. The germline V gene encodes CDR1 ENHRY and CDR2 SYGVKD. The CDR3 DNA reads as TGTGCCATCAGTACAGGTCAGCGGTATTCACCCCTCCACTTT. This sequence encodes CAISTGQRYSPLHF.

Details on this clonotype: It may be a read error: a sequence one base away is much more abundant. The chain recombines TRBV6-5 with TRBJ1-1; D may be TRBD1 (6 bases). CDR3 length: 15 residues. Germline V gene data show CDR1 as MNHEY and CDR2 as SVGAGI. Here the CDR3 reads CASSMGGQGTTVAFF. The DNA for the CDR3 is TGTGCCAGCAGTATGGGAGGGCAGGGGACCACTGTAGCTTTCTTT.

Comments on this clonotype: Compared with germline, one end of the junction differs, possibly owing to a read error. J is TRBJ1-4 and V is TRBV4-2; no reliable D call. Germline-derived CDR1 and CDR2 are LGHNA and YNFKEQ. The CDR3 covers 15 residues. CDR3 in DNA: TGTGCCGGCAGTCAAGGAGGTAGCACTAATGAAAAACTGTTTTTT. Translating gives CAGSQGGSTNEKLFF.

As concerns this clonotype: A read error may account for a junction end that differs from germline. The chain carries TRBV5-4 and TRBJ2-1; tentative D call: TRBD2 (6 bases). CDR1 and CDR2 from the germline V gene are SGHNT and YYREEE (reference sequence). This CDR3 spans 14 amino acids. The CDR3 DNA sequence: TGTGCCAGCAGCTTCGGGAGAGCTGGCAATGAGCAGTTATTC. This sequence encodes CASSFGRAGNEQLF.

The chain recombines TRBV5-4 with TRBJ2-4; D is perhaps TRBD1 or TRBD2 (5 bases each). The CDR3 runs to 16 residues. Trimming left V 0 bases short and J 3 bases short, with 13 bases between. Germline CDR1 reads SGHNT; CDR2 reads YYREEE (reference sequence). CDR3 loop: CASSLGGIGGKNIQYF. For the CDR3, the DNA is TGTGCCAGCAGCTTGGGGGGGATTGGTGGCAAAAACATTCAGTACTTC.

For this clonotype: The junction shows a germline mismatch at one end, possibly a read error. The rearrangement links TRBV5-6 to TRBJ2-3; D may be TRBD1 or TRBD2 (7 bases each). The V gene's germline CDR1 is SGHDT and CDR2 YYEEEE. The CDR3 contains 15 residues. The CDR3 sequence is CTSSGDRVSQDTQYF. CDR3 DNA: TGTACCAGCAGCGGGGACAGAGTATCACAAGATACGCAGTATTTT.

This clonotype was recorded at least ten times. This chain joins TRBV11-2 and TRBJ2-1; D might be TRBD1 (5 bases). Germline CDR1 reads SGHAT; CDR2 reads FQNNGV. The CDR3 spans 16 residues. V was cut by 0 bases and J by 3 bases, with 12 bases left in between. The CDR3 loop reads CASSLEGQESYNEQFF. CDR3 in DNA: TGTGCCAGCAGCTTAGAGGGGCAGGAGAGCTACAATGAGCAGTTCTTC.

CDR3 in amino acids: CASSPGATRAYEQYF. Written as DNA, the CDR3 is TGTGCCAGCAGTCCTGGGGCGACTAGGGCCTACGAGCAGTACTTC. The chain employs TRBV28 and TRBJ2-7, with D tentatively TRBD2 (6 bases). The V gene's germline CDR1 is MDHEN and CDR2 SYDVKM. The CDR3 is 15 residues long. Trimming took off 5 bases at V and 2 bases at J, with 16 bases between the two ends.

This clonotype was counted only a few times. This sequence joins TRBV6-5 and TRBJ2-4; TRBD2 aligns across 7 bases. CDR3 length equals 15 residues. CDR1 is MNHEY, CDR2 SVGAGI, per germline. Trimming removed 5 bases from V and 4 bases from J; junction bases left unmatched: 8. The CDR3 nucleotides are TGTGCCAGCAGTCTCGCCCTAGCGGAAAAAAACATTCAGTACTTC. Protein: CASSLALAEKNIQYF.

The sample holds a few counts of this clonotype. The chain is built from TRBV7-9 and TRBJ2-1, with 10 bases aligning to TRBD2. Looked up from germline, CDR1 is SEHNR and CDR2 is FQNEAQ (reference sequence). The CDR3 covers 17 residues. V lost 5 bases, J lost 2 bases, and 9 bases stayed unmatched. CDR3 region: CASSPKWTSGAYNEQFF. As DNA, the CDR3 is TGTGCCAGCAGCCCGAAGTGGACTAGCGGCGCCTACAATGAGCAGTTCTTC.

On this clonotype itself: An end of the junction differs from the germline gene, which may be a read error. The chain uses TRBV4-3 and TRBJ2-7; the D gene is possibly TRBD1 (5 bases). Per the germline V gene, CDR1 is LGHNA and CDR2 is YSLEER. The CDR3 is 14 amino acids. The CDR3 DNA reads as TGCGCCAACAGCCAAGAAGGAGACAGTTACGGGCAGTACTTC. It specifies CANSQEGDSYGQYF.

This clonotype was found once. This could be a read error, since a much larger clone is one nucleotide away. The chain combines TRBV4-1 with TRBJ1-5; no clear D gene. CDR1 and CDR2 from the germline V gene are MGHRA and YSYEKL. This CDR3 is built from 14 residues. V lost 3 bases to trimming and J lost 3 bases, with 9 bases between them. This chain's CDR3 is CASSHLRANQPQHF. For the CDR3, the DNA is TGCGCCAGCAGCCACCTCCGTGCCAATCAGCCCCAGCATTTT.

On this clonotype: A read error is possible here, since a much larger clone lies one base away. This chain links TRBV4-3 with TRBJ2-7, with D perhaps TRBD1 (6 bases). The CDR3 is 16 amino acids. Germline values: CDR1 LGHNA, CDR2 YSLEER. CDR3 region: CASSQDTGFYSYERYF. In DNA form, the CDR3 reads TGCGCCAGCAGCCAAGATACAGGGTTCTACTCCTACGAGCGGTACTTC.

This clonotype was counted many times. The chain carries TRBV4-1 and TRBJ2-5; 10 nucleotides match TRBD2. The CDR3 consists of 17 residues. V dropped 0 bases and J dropped 9; count of bases not matched to a gene: 13. Germline assignment: CDR1 MGHRA and CDR2 YSYEKL. CDR3 sequence: CASSQEPIEREGAPQYF. The DNA of the CDR3 is TGCGCCAGCAGCCAAGAGCCCATCGAGCGGGAGGGGGCTCCCCAGTACTTC.